Detailed here is one T cell receptor (beta chain). This CDR3 has 17 amino acids. V lost 6 bases to trimming and J lost 1 base; unmatched junction nucleotides: 15. Germline CDR1 reads MNHEY; CDR2 reads SMNVEV (reference sequence). These data are taken from a study of blood T cell repertoires in COVID-19. Whole-study context: The United States, Italy and Spain supplied acute and convalescent COVID-19 samples.

Libraries were prepared by immunoSEQ multiplex PCR; TCRdb keeps only in-frame clonotypes and omits some of them. The sample gives 250,000 or so clones, 85% to 95% of which show up once; approximately 2.7% is in the top ten. This TCR came from a man in his forties who had been exposed to COVID-19. The chain uses TRBV27 and TRBJ2-7; 7 bases align to TRBD2. Material for sequencing was PBMCs or T cells enriched from blood (not recorded which). Written as DNA, the CDR3 is TGTGCCAGCAGCGGATGGGGAGGGAGAGAGAAATCCTACGAGCAGTACTTC. Translation: CASSGWGGREKSYEQYF.